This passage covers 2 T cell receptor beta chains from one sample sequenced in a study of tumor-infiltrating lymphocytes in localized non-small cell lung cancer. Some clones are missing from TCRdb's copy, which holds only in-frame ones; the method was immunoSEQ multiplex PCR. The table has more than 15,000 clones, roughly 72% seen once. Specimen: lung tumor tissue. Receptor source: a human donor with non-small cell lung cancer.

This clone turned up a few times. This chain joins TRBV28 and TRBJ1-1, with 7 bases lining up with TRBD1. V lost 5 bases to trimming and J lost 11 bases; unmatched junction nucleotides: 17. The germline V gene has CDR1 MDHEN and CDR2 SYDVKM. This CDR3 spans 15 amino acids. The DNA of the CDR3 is TGTGCCAGCAGTAAAATAACAAAGCCCCAGGGGGAGGCTTTCTTT. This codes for CASSKITKPQGEAFF.

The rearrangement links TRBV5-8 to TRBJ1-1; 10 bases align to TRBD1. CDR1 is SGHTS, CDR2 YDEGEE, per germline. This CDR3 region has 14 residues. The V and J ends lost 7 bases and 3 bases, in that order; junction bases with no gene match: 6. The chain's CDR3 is CASLRQGADTEAFF. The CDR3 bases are TGTGCCAGCTTAAGACAGGGGGCCGACACTGAAGCTTTCTTT.